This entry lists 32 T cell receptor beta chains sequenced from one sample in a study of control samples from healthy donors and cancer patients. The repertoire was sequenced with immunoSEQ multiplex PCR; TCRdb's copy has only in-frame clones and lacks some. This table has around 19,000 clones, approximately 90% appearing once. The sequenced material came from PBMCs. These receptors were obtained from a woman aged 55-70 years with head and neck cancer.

The CDR3 DNA reads as TGTGCCAGCAGTATTGGACTAGCGGGAGTGGAGACCCAGTACTTC. Translating gives CASSIGLAGVETQYF. This chain uses TRBV27 with TRBJ2-5; 13 nucleotides agree with TRBD2. The ends lost 5 bases at V and 5 bases at J; junction bases unmatched: 5. Germline assignment: CDR1 MNHEY and CDR2 SMNVEV (reference sequence). The CDR3 has 15 amino acids.

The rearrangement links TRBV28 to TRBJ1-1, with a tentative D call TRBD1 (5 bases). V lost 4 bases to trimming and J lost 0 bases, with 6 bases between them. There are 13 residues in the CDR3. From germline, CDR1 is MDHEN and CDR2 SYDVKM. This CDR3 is CASSWGMNTEAFF. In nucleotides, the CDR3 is TGTGCCAGCAGTTGGGGGATGAACACTGAAGCTTTCTTT. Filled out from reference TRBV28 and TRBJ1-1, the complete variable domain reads DVKVTQSSRYLVKRTGEKVFLECVQDMDHENMFWYRQDPGLGLRLIYFSYDVKMKEKGDIPEGYSVSREKKERFSLILESASTNQTSMYLCASSWGMNTEAFFGQGTRLTVV.

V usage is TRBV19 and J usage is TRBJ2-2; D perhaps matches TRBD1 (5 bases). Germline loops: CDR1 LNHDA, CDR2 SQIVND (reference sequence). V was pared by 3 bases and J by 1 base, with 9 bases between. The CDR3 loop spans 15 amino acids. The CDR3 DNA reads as TGTGCCAGTAGTATTGGGGCAATGAACACCGGGGAGCTGTTTTTT. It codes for CASSIGAMNTGELFF.

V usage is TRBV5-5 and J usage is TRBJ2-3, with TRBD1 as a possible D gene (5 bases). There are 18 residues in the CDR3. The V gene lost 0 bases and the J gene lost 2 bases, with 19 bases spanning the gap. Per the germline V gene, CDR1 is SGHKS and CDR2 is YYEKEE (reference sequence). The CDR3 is CASSLGYRSLKNTDTQYF. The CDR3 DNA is TGTGCCAGCAGCTTGGGCTACAGGTCACTCAAAAACACAGATACGCAGTATTTT.

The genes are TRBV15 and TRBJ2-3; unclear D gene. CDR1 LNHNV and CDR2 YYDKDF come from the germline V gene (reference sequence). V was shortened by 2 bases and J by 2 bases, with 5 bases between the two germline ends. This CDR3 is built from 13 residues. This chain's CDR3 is CATSRLYTDTQYF. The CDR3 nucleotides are TGTGCCACCAGCAGATTGTACACAGATACGCAGTATTTT.

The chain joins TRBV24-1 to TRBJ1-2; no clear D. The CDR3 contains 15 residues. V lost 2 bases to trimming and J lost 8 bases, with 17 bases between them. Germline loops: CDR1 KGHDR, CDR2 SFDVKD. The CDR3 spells CATSDSRAKPRGYTF. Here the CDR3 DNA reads TGTGCCACCAGTGATTCCCGGGCGAAACCGAGGGGCTACACCTTC.

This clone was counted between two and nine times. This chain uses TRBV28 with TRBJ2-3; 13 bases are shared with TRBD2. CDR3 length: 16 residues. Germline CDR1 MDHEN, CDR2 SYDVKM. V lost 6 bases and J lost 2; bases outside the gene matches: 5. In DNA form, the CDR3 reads TGTGCCAGCAGCTTGGGGACTAGCGGGAACACAGATACGCAGTATTTT. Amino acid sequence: CASSLGTSGNTDTQYF.

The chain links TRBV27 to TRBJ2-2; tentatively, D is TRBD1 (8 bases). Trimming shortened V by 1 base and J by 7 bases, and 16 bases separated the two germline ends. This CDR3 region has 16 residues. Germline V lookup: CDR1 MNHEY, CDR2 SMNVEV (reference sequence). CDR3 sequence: CASSLFSTGGGGELFF. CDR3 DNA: TGTGCCAGCAGTTTATTTTCTACAGGGGGGGGCGGGGAGCTGTTTTTT.

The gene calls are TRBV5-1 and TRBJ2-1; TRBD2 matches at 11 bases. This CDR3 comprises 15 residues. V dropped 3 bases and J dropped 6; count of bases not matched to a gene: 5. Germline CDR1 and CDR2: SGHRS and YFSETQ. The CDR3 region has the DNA TGCGCCAGCAGCTCCTCCGGGACTAGCGGCAATGAGCAGTTCTTC. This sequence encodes CASSSSGTSGNEQFF.

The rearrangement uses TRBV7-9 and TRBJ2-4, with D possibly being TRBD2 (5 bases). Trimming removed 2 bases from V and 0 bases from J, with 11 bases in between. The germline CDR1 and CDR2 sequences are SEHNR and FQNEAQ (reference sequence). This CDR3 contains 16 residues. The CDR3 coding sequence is TGTGCCAGCAGCTTATTCTCAGGACTAGCCAAAAACATTCAGTACTTC. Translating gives CASSLFSGLAKNIQYF.

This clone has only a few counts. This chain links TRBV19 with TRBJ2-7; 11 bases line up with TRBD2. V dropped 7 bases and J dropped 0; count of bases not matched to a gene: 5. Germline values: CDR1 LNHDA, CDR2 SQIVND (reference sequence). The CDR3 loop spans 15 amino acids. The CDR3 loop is CASKATSGVSYEQYF. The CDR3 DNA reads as TGTGCCAGTAAGGCGACTAGCGGGGTCTCCTACGAGCAGTACTTC.

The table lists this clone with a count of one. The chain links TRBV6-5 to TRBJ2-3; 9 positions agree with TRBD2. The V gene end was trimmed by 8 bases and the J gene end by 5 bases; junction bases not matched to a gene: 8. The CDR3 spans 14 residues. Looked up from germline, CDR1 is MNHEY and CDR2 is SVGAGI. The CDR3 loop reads CASVSSGMKDTQYF. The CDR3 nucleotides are TGTGCCAGCGTTTCTAGCGGGATGAAAGATACGCAGTATTTT.

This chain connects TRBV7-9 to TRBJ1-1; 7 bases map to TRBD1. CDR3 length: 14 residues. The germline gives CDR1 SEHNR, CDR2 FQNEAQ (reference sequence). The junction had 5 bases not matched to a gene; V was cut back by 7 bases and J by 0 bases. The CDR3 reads CASIDREVNTEAFF. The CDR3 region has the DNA TGTGCCAGCATCGACAGGGAGGTGAACACTGAAGCTTTCTTT. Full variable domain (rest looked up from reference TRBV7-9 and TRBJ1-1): DTGVSQNPRHKITKRGQNVTFRCDPISEHNRLYWYRQTLGQGPEFLTYFQNEAQLEKSRLLSDRFSAERPKGSFSTLEIQRTEQGDSAMYLCASIDREVNTEAFFGQGTRLTVV.

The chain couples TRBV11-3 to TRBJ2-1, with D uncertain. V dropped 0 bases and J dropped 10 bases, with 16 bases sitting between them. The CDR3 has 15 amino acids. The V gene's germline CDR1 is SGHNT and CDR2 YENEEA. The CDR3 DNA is TGTGCCAGCAGCTTAGATCCCACCCGAGCCAGGGAGCAGTTCTTC. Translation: CASSLDPTRAREQFF.

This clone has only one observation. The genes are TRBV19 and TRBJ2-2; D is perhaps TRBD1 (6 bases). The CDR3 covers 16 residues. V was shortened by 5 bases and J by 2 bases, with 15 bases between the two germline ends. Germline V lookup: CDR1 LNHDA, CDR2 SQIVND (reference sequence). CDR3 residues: CASSSKRQDNTGELFF. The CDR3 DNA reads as TGTGCCAGTAGTTCAAAACGACAGGATAACACCGGGGAGCTGTTTTTT.

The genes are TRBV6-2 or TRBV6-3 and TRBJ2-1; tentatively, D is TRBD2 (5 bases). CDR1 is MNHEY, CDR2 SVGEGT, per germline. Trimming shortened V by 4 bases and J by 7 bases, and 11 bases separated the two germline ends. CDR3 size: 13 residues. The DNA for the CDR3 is TGTGCCAGCAGTTCCCTAGCTTGGAATGAGCAGTTCTTC. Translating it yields CASSSLAWNEQFF.

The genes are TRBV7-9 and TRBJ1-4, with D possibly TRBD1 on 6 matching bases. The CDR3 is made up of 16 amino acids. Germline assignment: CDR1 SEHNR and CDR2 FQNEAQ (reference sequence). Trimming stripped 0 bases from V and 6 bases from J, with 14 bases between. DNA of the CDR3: TGTGCCAGCAGCTTAGCTAAAACAGGGAAGGATGAAAAACTGTTTTTT. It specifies CASSLAKTGKDEKLFF.

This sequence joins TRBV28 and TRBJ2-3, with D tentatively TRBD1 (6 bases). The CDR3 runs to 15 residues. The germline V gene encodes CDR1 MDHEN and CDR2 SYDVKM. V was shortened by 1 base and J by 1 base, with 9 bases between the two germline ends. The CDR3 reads CASSLYQGRTDTQYF. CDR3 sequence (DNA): TGTGCCAGCAGTTTATATCAGGGGCGCACAGATACGCAGTATTTT.

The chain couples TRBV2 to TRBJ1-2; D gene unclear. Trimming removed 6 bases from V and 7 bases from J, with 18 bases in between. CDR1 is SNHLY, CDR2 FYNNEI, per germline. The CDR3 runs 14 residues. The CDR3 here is CASSEIRGSGGYTF. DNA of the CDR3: TGTGCCAGCAGCGAGATCCGAGGAAGTGGTGGCTACACCTTC. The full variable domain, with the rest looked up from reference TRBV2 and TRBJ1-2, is EPEVTQTPSHQVTQMGQEVILRCVPISNHLYFYWYRQILGQKVEFLVSFYNNEISEKSEIFDDQFSVERPDGSNFTLKIRSTKLEDSAMYFCASSEIRGSGGYTFGSGTRLTVV.

CDR3 amino acids: CASSEIGLASYNEQFF. Here the CDR3 DNA reads TGTGCCAGCAGTGAAATTGGACTAGCCTCCTACAATGAGCAGTTCTTC. The chain recombines TRBV6-4 with TRBJ2-1, with 8 bases aligning to TRBD2. V was pared by 3 bases and J by 0 bases, with 4 bases of the junction left unmatched. The CDR3 totals 16 residues. The germline V gene encodes CDR1 MRHNA and CDR2 SNTAGT.

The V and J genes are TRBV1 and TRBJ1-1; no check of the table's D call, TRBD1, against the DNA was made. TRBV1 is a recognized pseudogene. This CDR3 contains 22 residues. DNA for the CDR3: TGCACCAGCAGCCAAGGTTCATTGGGTGATCGGACAGGGGGTGATGAGGACACTGAAGCTTTCTTT. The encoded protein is CTSSQGSLGDRTGGDEDTEAFF.

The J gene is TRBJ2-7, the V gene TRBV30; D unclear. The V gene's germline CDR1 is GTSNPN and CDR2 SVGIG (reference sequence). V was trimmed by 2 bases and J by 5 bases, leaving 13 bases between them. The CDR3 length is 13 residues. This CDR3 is CAWSPGLRDEQYF. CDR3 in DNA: TGTGCCTGGAGTCCTGGGCTTAGGGACGAGCAGTACTTC.

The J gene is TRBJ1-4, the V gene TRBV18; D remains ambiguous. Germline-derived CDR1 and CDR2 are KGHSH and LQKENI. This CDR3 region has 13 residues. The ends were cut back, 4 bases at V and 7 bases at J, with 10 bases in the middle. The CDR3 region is CASSRREGEKLFF. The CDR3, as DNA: TGTGCCAGCTCACGGCGGGAGGGTGAAAAACTGTTTTTT.

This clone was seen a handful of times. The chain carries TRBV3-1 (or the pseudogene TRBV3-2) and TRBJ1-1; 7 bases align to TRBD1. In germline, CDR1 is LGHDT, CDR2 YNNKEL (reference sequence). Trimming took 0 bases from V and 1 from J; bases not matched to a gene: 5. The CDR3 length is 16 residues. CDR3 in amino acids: CASSQDLWTGNTEAFF. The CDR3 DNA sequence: TGTGCCAGCAGCCAAGATTTATGGACAGGGAACACTGAAGCTTTCTTT.

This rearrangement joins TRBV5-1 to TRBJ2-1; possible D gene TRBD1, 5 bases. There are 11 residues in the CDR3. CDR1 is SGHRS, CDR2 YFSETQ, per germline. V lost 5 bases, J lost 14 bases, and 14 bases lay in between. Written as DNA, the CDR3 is TGCGCCAGCAGTTTGACCGGACATGAGTTCTTC. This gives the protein CASSLTGHEFF.

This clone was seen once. For the CDR3, the DNA is TGTGCCAGCAGCTTAACAGGGGACACTGAAGCTTTCTTT. This translates into CASSLTGDTEAFF. The chain has TRBV7-3 and TRBJ1-1; TRBD1 might be the D (5 bases). Trimming cost V 0 bases and J 3 bases, with 5 bases left between them. The CDR3 loop spans 13 amino acids. Germline V gene sequence: CDR1 SGHTA, CDR2 FQGTGA.

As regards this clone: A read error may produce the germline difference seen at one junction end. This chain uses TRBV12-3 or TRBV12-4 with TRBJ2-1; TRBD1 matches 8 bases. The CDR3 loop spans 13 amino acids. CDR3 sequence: CASNGQGAGEQFF. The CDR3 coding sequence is TGTGCTAGCAATGGACAGGGAGCTGGTGAGCAGTTCTTC.

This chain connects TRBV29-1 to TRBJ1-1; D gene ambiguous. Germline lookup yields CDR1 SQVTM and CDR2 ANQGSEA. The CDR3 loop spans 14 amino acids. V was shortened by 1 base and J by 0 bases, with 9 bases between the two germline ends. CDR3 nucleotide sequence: TGCAGCGTTGAAGGACTGCCAATGAACACTGAAGCTTTCTTT. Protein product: CSVEGLPMNTEAFF. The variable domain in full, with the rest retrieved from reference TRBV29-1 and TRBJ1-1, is SAVISQKPSRDICQRGTSLTIQCQVDSQVTMMFWYRQQPGQSLTLIATANQGSEATYESGFVIDKFPISRPNLTFSTLTVSNMSPEDSSIYLCSVEGLPMNTEAFFGQGTRLTVV.

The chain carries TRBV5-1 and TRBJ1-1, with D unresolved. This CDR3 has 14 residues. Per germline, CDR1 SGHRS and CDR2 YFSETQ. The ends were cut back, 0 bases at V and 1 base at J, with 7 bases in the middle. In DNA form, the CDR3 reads TGCGCCAGCAGCTTGGGCTTGGGGAACACTGAAGCTTTCTTT. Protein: CASSLGLGNTEAFF.

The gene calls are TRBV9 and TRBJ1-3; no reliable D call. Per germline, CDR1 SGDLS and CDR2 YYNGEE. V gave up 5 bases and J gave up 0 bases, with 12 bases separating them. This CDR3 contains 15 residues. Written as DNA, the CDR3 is TGTGCCAGCAGTAGAGGGTCCAGCTCTGGAAACACCATATATTTT. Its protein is CASSRGSSSGNTIYF.

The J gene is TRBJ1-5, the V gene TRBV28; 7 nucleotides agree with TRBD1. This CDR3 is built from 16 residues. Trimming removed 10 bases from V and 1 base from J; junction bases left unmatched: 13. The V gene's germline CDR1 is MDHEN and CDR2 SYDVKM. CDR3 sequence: CATLRGTGRSNQPQHF. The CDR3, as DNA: TGTGCCACCCTCAGGGGGACGGGTAGGAGCAATCAGCCCCAGCATTTT.

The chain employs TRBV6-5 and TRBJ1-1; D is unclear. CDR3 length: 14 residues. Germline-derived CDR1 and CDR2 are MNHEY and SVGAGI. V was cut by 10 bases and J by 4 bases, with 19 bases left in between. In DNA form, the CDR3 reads TGTGCCACCGCCCTAACAGTGCTTATCACTGAAGCTTTCTTT. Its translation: CATALTVLITEAFF.